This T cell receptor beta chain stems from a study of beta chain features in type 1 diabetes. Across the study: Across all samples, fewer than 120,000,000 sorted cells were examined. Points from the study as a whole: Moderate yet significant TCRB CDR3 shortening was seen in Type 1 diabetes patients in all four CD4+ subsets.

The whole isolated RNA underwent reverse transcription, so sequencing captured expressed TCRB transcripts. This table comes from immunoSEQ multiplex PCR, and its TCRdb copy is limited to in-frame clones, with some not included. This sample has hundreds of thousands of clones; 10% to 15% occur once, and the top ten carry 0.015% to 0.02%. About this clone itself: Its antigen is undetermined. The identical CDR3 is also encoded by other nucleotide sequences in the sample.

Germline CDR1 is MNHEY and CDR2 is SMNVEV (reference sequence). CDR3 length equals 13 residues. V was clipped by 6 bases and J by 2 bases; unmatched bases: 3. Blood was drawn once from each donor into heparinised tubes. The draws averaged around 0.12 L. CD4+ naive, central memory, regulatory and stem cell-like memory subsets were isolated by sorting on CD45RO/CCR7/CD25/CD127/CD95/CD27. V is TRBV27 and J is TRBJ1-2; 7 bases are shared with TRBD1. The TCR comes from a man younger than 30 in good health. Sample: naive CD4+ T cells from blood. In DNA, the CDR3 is TGTGCCAGCAGACGGACAGGCAACTATGGCTACACCTTC. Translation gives CASRRTGNYGYTF.